The 7 T cell receptor beta chains below all came from one sample that was sequenced in a study of T cell responses to AZD1222 COVID-19 vaccine. Sequenced by immunoSEQ multiplex PCR; TCRdb stores in-frame clones only, minus some. Among 75,000 to 90,000 clones listed, 90% were seen once. The sequenced sample was peripheral blood, obtained on day 0 of AZD1222 vaccination. These receptors came from an adult in good health.

The CDR3 loop is CAISEAGQLNEKLFF. In nucleotides, the CDR3 is TGTGCCATCAGTGAGGCCGGGCAGTTAAATGAAAAACTGTTTTTT. The chain combines TRBV10-3 with TRBJ1-4; D gene uncertain. This CDR3 is 15 amino acids long. CDR1 is ENHRY, CDR2 SYGVKD, per germline. The V gene lost 2 bases and the J gene lost 5 bases, with 12 bases spanning the gap.

The genes are TRBV5-1 and TRBJ1-2; tentative D call: TRBD1 (6 bases). V lost 1 base and J lost 0, with 10 bases in between. CDR3 length equals 15 residues. The germline CDR1 and CDR2 sequences are SGHRS and YFSETQ. CDR3 in amino acids: CASSLIGDTNYGYTF. CDR3 DNA: TGCGCCAGCAGCTTGATTGGGGACACTAACTATGGCTACACCTTC. Full variable domain (outside the CDR3, taken from reference TRBV5-1 and TRBJ1-2): KAGVTQTPRYLIKTRGQQVTLSCSPISGHRSVSWYQQTPGQGLQFLFEYFSETQRNKGNFPGRFSGRQFSNSRSEMNVSTLELGDSALYLCASSLIGDTNYGYTFGSGTRLTVV.

The CDR3 region has the DNA TGTGCCAGCTCACGGGGGCAGTACCAATACGAGCAGTACTTC. Translated: CASSRGQYQYEQYF. V is TRBV18 and J is TRBJ2-7; D is perhaps TRBD1 (6 bases). Germline CDR1 KGHSH, CDR2 LQKENI. The V and J ends lost 4 bases and 4 bases respectively, with 14 bases between them. This CDR3 spans 14 amino acids.

The rearrangement joins TRBV3-1 (or the pseudogene TRBV3-2) to TRBJ1-1; D not certain. The CDR3 consists of 12 residues. V was cut by 8 bases and J by 3 bases, with 10 bases left in between. Germline lookup yields CDR1 LGHDT and CDR2 YNNKEL (reference sequence). The CDR3 is CASGEGYTEAFF. The CDR3 DNA follows: TGTGCCAGCGGGGAGGGTTACACTGAAGCTTTCTTT.

The chain combines TRBV28 with TRBJ1-5; 8 bases are shared with TRBD1. Germline V CDR1 and CDR2: MDHEN, SYDVKM. This CDR3 spans 17 amino acids. J lost 3 bases, V lost 6 bases, and 13 bases had no gene match. This CDR3 is CASRHRQGRGLNQPQHF. CDR3 bases: TGTGCCAGCAGACACCGACAGGGGCGGGGGCTCAATCAGCCCCAGCATTTT.

The chain is built from TRBV4-1 and TRBJ2-7; D may be TRBD2 (6 bases). The germline V and J ends were trimmed by 0 bases and 0 bases, with 6 bases remaining between them. The V gene's germline CDR1 is MGHRA and CDR2 YSYEKL. The CDR3 covers 14 residues. The CDR3 loop reads CASSQDGGSYEQYF. The CDR3 nucleotides read TGCGCCAGCAGCCAAGACGGGGGCTCCTACGAGCAGTACTTC.

The rearrangement links TRBV19 to TRBJ2-5, with D hard to call. The CDR3 consists of 11 residues. CDR1 is LNHDA, CDR2 SQIVND, per germline (reference sequence). Trimming removed 6 bases from V and 2 bases from J, with 4 bases in between. DNA for the CDR3: TGTGCCAGTAGGGTTCAAGAGACCCAGTACTTC. Translation: CASRVQETQYF.